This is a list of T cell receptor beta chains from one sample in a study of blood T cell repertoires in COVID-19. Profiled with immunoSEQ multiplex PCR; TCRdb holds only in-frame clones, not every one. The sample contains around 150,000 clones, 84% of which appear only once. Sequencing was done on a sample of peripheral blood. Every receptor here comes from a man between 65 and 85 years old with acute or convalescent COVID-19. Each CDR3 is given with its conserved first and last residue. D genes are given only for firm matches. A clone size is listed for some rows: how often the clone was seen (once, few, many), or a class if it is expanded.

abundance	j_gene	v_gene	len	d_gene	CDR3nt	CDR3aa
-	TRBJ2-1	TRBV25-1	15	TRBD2	TGTGCCAGCAGCGATCTAGCGGGGGGGCGCAATGAGCAGTTCTTC	CASSDLAGGRNEQFF
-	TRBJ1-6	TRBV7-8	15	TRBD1	TGTGCCAGCAGCTTAGGAGGGGGCCGAAATTCACCCCTCCACTTT	CASSLGGGRNSPLHF
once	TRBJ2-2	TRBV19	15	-	TGTGCCAGTAGGGGGCTAGTCGAATTCGCCGGGGAGCTGTTTTTT	CASRGLVEFAGELFF
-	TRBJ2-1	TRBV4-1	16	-	TGCGCCAGCAGCCCGAGCGCCCTAGCGACCGGGAATGAGCAGTTCTTC	CASSPSALATGNEQFF
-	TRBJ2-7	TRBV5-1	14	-	TGCGCCAGCAGCCCCGGAGACTTCTCCTACGAGCAGTACTTC	CASSPGDFSYEQYF
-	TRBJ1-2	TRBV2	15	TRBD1	TGTGCCAGCAGAGTACAGGGGGTCGGTAACTATGGCTACACCTTC	CASRVQGVGNYGYTF
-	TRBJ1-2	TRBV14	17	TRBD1	TGTGCCAGCAGCCAACTGATGGTCGGGACAGGGTCCTATGGCTACACCTTC	CASSQLMVGTGSYGYTF
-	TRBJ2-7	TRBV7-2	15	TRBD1	TGTGCCAGCAGCCGCCCTTCACAGGGGGCAGGGGAGCAGTACTTC	CASSRPSQGAGEQYF
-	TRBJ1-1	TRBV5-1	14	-	TGCGCCAGCAGCTCCGGGACCGGGGGGACTGAAGCTTTCTTT	CASSSGTGGTEAFF
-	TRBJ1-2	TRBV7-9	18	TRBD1	TGTGCCAGCAGCTTATCCGGGACAGGGGCCTCGGGGGGCTATGGCTACACCTTC	CASSLSGTGASGGYGYTF
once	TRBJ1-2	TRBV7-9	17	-	TGTGCCAGCAGCCCGAAAGGTCAACAGACAGAAGCCTATGGCTACACCTTC	CASSPKGQQTEAYGYTF
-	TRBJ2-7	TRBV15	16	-	TGTGCCACCAGCAGAGATGTCGGGACACTTTACCACGAGCAGTACTTC	CATSRDVGTLYHEQYF
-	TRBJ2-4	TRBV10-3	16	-	TGTGCCATCAGTGAGGGGTGGGGGGACAGTGTAAACATTCAGTACTTC	CAISEGWGDSVNIQYF
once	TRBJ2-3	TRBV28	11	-	TGTGCCAGCACCAGGGCAGATACGCAGTATTTT	CASTRADTQYF
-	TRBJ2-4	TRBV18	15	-	TGTGCCAGCTCACCACCGGAGGGTTCCGGAGCAATTCAGTACTTC	CASSPPEGSGAIQYF
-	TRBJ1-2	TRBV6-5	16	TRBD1	TGTGCCAGCAGTTCTGGGACAGGGGGCAATTACTATGGCTACACCTTC	CASSSGTGGNYYGYTF
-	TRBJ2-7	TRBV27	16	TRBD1	TGTGCCAGCAGTAGAAGCACAGGGGGCGCTTCCTACGAGCAGTACTTC	CASSRSTGGASYEQYF
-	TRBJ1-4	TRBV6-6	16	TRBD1	TGTGCCAGCAGTTGGCCCATGACAGGGACTAATGAAAAACTGTTTTTT	CASSWPMTGTNEKLFF
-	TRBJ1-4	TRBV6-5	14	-	TGTGCCAGCAGCCGCAGAAACGCTCTTGAAAAACTGTTTTTT	CASSRRNALEKLFF
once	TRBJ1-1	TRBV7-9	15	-	TGTGCCAGCAGCTTAGCTCAGGGGCGAAACACTGAAGCTTTCTTT	CASSLAQGRNTEAFF
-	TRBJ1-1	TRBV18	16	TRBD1	TGTGCCAGCTCACCCCGACAGGGGACGTTGAACACTGAAGCTTTCTTT	CASSPRQGTLNTEAFF
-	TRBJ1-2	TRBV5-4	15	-	TGTGCCAGCAGCTCCCCCCGAGACAGGTTCTATGGCTACACCTTC	CASSSPRDRFYGYTF
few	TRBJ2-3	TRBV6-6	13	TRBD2	TGTGCCGTCCCGGGAGGTAGCACAGATACGCAGTATTTT	CAVPGGSTDTQYF
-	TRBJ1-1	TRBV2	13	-	TGTGCCAGCAGGGTAGACAGTATAACTGAAGCTTTCTTT	CASRVDSITEAFF
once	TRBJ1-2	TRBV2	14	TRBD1	TGTGCCAGCAGTGCTACCACAGGGGGCAAGGGCTACACCTTC	CASSATTGGKGYTF
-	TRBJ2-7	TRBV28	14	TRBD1	TGTGCCAGCAGTTTCCGAGGGGGCCCCTACGAGCAGTACTTC	CASSFRGGPYEQYF
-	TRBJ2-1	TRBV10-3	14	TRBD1	TGTGCCACCCTGAACACAGGGGGCTTCGATGAGCAGTTCTTC	CATLNTGGFDEQFF
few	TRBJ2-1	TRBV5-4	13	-	TGTGCCAGCAGCTTGCCTAGCTACGGTGAGCAGTTCTTC	CASSLPSYGEQFF
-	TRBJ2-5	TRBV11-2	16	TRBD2	TGTGCCAGCAGCTTATCGAGCGGGGGGCTCCCAGAGACCCAGTACTTC	CASSLSSGGLPETQYF
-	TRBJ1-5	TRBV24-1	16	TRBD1	TGTGCCACCAGTGATGGAGCGGACAGGGGCGGACAGCCCCAGCATTTT	CATSDGADRGGQPQHF
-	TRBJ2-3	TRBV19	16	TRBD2	TGTGCCAGTACCGGGGGGGAAGGTCAAAACACAGATACGCAGTATTTT	CASTGGEGQNTDTQYF
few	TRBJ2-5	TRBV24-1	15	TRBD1	TGTGCCACCAGTGATTGGACAGGGCTCGTAGAGACCCAGTACTTC	CATSDWTGLVETQYF
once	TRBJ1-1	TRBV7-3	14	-	TGTGCCAGCAGCTTAGATAGAGATTTGAGTGAAGCTTTCTTT	CASSLDRDLSEAFF
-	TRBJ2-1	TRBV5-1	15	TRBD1	TGCGCCAGCGGGACCACAGGGGGCGCGGGGAATGAGCAGTTCTTC	CASGTTGGAGNEQFF
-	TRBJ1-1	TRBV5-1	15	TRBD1	TGCGCCAGCAGCTCCGGGACAGGGTCGAACACTGAAGCTTTCTTT	CASSSGTGSNTEAFF
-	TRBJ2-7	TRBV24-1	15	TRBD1	TGTGCCACTAGTGACACCCGGGACAGGGGGTACGAGCAGTACTTC	CATSDTRDRGYEQYF